These 18 T cell receptor beta chains were all obtained from the same sample, sequenced in a study of regulatory T cells in long-lasting Graves disease. Arm-PCR of CDR3 regions with iRepertoire HTBI primers generated TCR beta libraries. Using its own MiXCR run on the multiplex PCR reads, TCRdb lists one record per CDR3 protein. The repertoire holds some 370,000 distinct CDR3 sequences, 23% seen once, with approximately 28% in the top ten. Time point given: persistent/refractory GD, antithyroid drugs over 5 years with positive TRAb. PBMC-derived RNA was used for the TCR library. The sequencing used peripheral blood mononuclear cells (PBMCs), collected when the disease was refractory, from a patient treated with antithyroid drugs. The source of these receptors is a woman between 40 and 55 years old with Graves disease.

J is TRBJ2-2 and V is TRBV7-9; D unclear. V was trimmed by 2 bases and J by 1 base, leaving 11 bases between them. The CDR3 consists of 16 residues. Germline CDR1 reads SEHNR; CDR2 reads FQNEAQ (reference sequence). Here the CDR3 reads CASSLYPKGNTGELFF. The CDR3 DNA reads as TGTGCCAGCAGCTTATACCCAAAAGGGAACACCGGGGAGCTGTTTTTT.

The table lists this clonotype with many counts. This chain joins TRBV6-1 and TRBJ2-7; tentatively, D is TRBD2 (5 bases). The CDR3 loop spans 17 amino acids. CDR1 is MNHNS and CDR2 is SASEGT in the germline V gene. The germline V and J ends were trimmed by 3 bases and 5 bases, with 23 bases remaining between them. CDR3 region: CASSEGLPFRGDHEQYF. The CDR3, as DNA: TGTGCCAGCAGTGAGGGCCTACCTTTTCGGGGAGACCACGAGCAGTACTTC.

This clonotype was picked up a small number of times. This CDR3 is CASSQLDRGQEQYF. The CDR3 coding sequence is TGCGCCAGCAGCCAGCTAGACAGGGGGCAGGAGCAGTACTTC. The chain links TRBV4-1 to TRBJ2-7, with TRBD1 matching 10 bases. V dropped 3 bases and J dropped 7; count of bases not matched to a gene: 6. Germline V lookup: CDR1 MGHRA, CDR2 YSYEKL. This CDR3 spans 14 amino acids.

This clonotype showed up many times. V is TRBV28 and J is TRBJ2-2; maybe TRBD1 (6 bases). In germline, CDR1 is MDHEN, CDR2 SYDVKM. With 2 bases removed from V and 4 bases from J, the gap between germline ends came to 8 bases. CDR3 length: 14 residues. The CDR3 spells CASSLGQPTGELFF. CDR3 nucleotide sequence: TGTGCCAGCAGTTTAGGACAGCCCACCGGGGAGCTGTTTTTT. Looking up the rest from reference TRBV28 and TRBJ2-2 gives the full variable domain: DVKVTQSSRYLVKRTGEKVFLECVQDMDHENMFWYRQDPGLGLRLIYFSYDVKMKEKGDIPEGYSVSREKKERFSLILESASTNQTSMYLCASSLGQPTGELFFGEGSRLTVL.

This clonotype showed up many times. This chain joins TRBV2 and TRBJ2-4; the D gene is possibly TRBD1 (5 bases). The V gene lost 7 bases and the J gene lost 12 bases, with 13 bases spanning the gap. CDR1 and CDR2 (germline): SNHLY, FYNNEI. The CDR3 is 11 residues long. CDR3 protein: CASIREGAQYF. In nucleotides, the CDR3 is TGTGCCAGCATTAGGGAAGGGGCTCAGTACTTC.

There are many counts of this clonotype. The gene calls are TRBV2 and TRBJ1-2; D is unresolved. The CDR3 sequence is 12 residues long. The germline V and J ends were trimmed by 4 bases and 8 bases, with 11 bases remaining between them. Per the germline V gene, CDR1 is SNHLY and CDR2 is FYNNEI. The CDR3 region is CASSVWGNGYTF. The CDR3 DNA reads as TGTGCCAGCAGTGTATGGGGTAACGGCTACACCTTC.

There are a few counts of this clonotype. The chain uses TRBV29-1 and TRBJ2-7; 10 nucleotides match TRBD1. Germline V gene lookup returns CDR1 SQVTM and CDR2 ANQGSEA. This CDR3 has 13 amino acids. With V trimmed by 6 bases and J by 5 bases, 7 bases remained unmatched. The DNA of the CDR3 is TGCAGCGTAGGGACAGGGGTTAGGGACGAGCAGTACTTC. This codes for CSVGTGVRDEQYF.

J is TRBJ1-4 and V is TRBV28; D is undetermined. V lost 4 bases, J lost 8 bases, and 23 bases lay in between. Looked up from germline, CDR1 is MDHEN and CDR2 is SYDVKM. This CDR3 region has 17 residues. CDR3 nucleotides: TGTGCCAGCAGTTCATATGCTGAAGTTAGGGTAGGCGAAAAACTGTTTTTT. Protein: CASSSYAEVRVGEKLFF.

Ten or more counts support this clonotype. This chain uses TRBV6-1 with TRBJ1-1, with D possibly TRBD1 on 5 matching bases. The CDR3 has 16 residues. Germline CDR1 reads MNHNS; CDR2 reads SASEGT. With 10 bases removed from V and 2 bases from J, the gap between germline ends came to 23 bases. The DNA for the CDR3 is TGTGCCACCCTAAGCGTCCCAGGGCTGAGAAACACTGAAGCTTTCTTT. It specifies CATLSVPGLRNTEAFF.

This rearrangement joins TRBV27 to TRBJ2-2, with TRBD1 matching 10 bases. Germline CDR1 reads MNHEY; CDR2 reads SMNVEV (reference sequence). There are 17 residues in the CDR3. With 6 bases clipped from V and 3 bases from J, the junction kept 10 bases outside the gene matches. The CDR3 protein is CASSVRSGTGDTGELFF. The CDR3 DNA sequence: TGTGCCAGCAGCGTAAGATCCGGGACAGGGGACACCGGGGAGCTGTTTTTT.

This clonotype was recorded at least ten times. This rearrangement joins TRBV28 to TRBJ2-2; no firm D call. V was clipped by 2 bases and J by 6 bases, with 10 bases between them. The CDR3 consists of 14 residues. The V gene's germline CDR1 is MDHEN and CDR2 SYDVKM. The CDR3 DNA follows: TGTGCCAGCAGTTTAAGTGGGTCCCCCGGGGAGCTGTTTTTT. It specifies CASSLSGSPGELFF.

This clonotype has just a few counts. J is TRBJ1-5 and V is TRBV20-1, with 7 bases fitting TRBD1. The CDR3 is made up of 13 amino acids. V trimming: 4 bases; J trimming: 4 bases; junction bases outside the gene matches: 4. The V gene's germline CDR1 is DFQATT and CDR2 SNEGSKA (reference sequence). CDR3 nucleotides: TGCAGTGCTAACCGGGACAGAAATCAGCCCCAGCATTTT. Translated: CSANRDRNQPQHF.

This clonotype showed up just a few times. V is TRBV7-2 and J is TRBJ2-2, with 13 bases matching TRBD2. CDR3 size: 16 residues. With 6 bases clipped from V and 6 bases from J, the junction kept 7 bases outside the gene matches. CDR1 SGHTA and CDR2 FQGNSA come from the germline V gene. In DNA, the CDR3 is TGTGCCAGCAGACCTGGGACTAGCGGGATAGCCGGGGAGCTGTTTTTT. Amino acids: CASRPGTSGIAGELFF.

This clonotype was picked up many times. This chain links TRBV6-1 with TRBJ1-2, with a possible D match to TRBD1 (5 bases). The CDR3 sequence is 15 residues long. CDR1 and CDR2 (germline): MNHNS, SASEGT. V lost 11 bases and J 4 bases, leaving 23 bases between the germline ends. In DNA, the CDR3 is TGTGCCGCTTGTTCGGGAGGGGCGGGTAGCTATGGCTACACCTTC. Translation gives CAACSGGAGSYGYTF.

The J gene is TRBJ2-7, the V gene TRBV14; TRBD1 matches at 7 bases. The CDR3 has 15 residues. V was pared by 4 bases and J by 4 bases, with 10 bases of the junction left unmatched. Germline V gene lookup returns CDR1 SGHDN and CDR2 FVKESK. CDR3 region: CASSPTRGRIYEQYF. The DNA for the CDR3 is TGTGCCAGCAGCCCTACTAGGGGGCGAATATACGAGCAGTACTTC.

This clonotype showed up just once. The chain couples TRBV4-1 to TRBJ2-5, with D possibly TRBD2 on 6 matching bases. The CDR3 loop spans 13 amino acids. Germline V gene lookup returns CDR1 MGHRA and CDR2 YSYEKL. Trimming removed 3 bases at V and 4 bases at J, with 9 bases between. The CDR3 loop is CASSHGRRETQYF. For the CDR3, the DNA is TGCGCCAGCAGCCACGGGAGAAGAGAGACCCAGTACTTC.

This clonotype was observed many times. This chain links TRBV20-1 with TRBJ2-7; D unclear. CDR1 is DFQATT, CDR2 SNEGSKA, per germline (reference sequence). The V gene lost 3 bases and the J gene lost 2 bases, with 11 bases spanning the gap. The CDR3 loop spans 13 amino acids. Written as DNA, the CDR3 is TGCAGTGCTAGGCCGCTCACCACCTACGAGCAGTACTTC. This sequence encodes CSARPLTTYEQYF.

This clonotype has ten or more counts. The V call is TRBV18, the J call TRBJ2-7; D is unclear. The CDR3 loop spans 12 amino acids. V gave up 0 bases and J gave up 5 bases, with 5 bases separating them. Germline V gives CDR1 KGHSH, CDR2 LQKENI. The CDR3 region is CASSPPGNEQYF. DNA of the CDR3: TGTGCCAGCTCACCACCTGGAAACGAGCAGTACTTC.